This T cell receptor beta chain was recovered during a study of blood T cell repertoires in COVID-19. Study as a whole: Some COVID-19 samples were acute and others convalescent; all came from the United States, Italy and Spain.

In the study's own analysis: Amplification of reference gene primers was used by the study to estimate nucleated cell counts. Sequencing was performed with immunoSEQ multiplex PCR; in TCRdb, only in-frame clones are kept and a portion is missing. V and J calls and clone size are given by that table; D and trimming were obtained from the DNA. The data hold a few hundred thousand clones, with approximately 87% observed a single time. Trimming removed 5 bases from V and 8 bases from J; junction bases left unmatched: 12. The CDR3 length is 16 residues. In germline, CDR1 is SGHTA, CDR2 FQGNSA. This chain links TRBV7-2 with TRBJ2-2, with TRBD2 matching over 9 bases. The specimen was peripheral blood. The clonotype originates from a woman in her forties or fifties with acute or convalescent COVID-19. The CDR3: CASSLRVAGAAGELFF. Written as DNA, the CDR3 is TGTGCCAGCAGCCTACGGGTAGCGGGGGCCGCGGGGGAGCTGTTTTTT.